These 30 T cell receptor beta chains were all obtained from the same sample, sequenced in a study of T cell responses to AZD1222 COVID-19 vaccine. Sequencing used immunoSEQ multiplex PCR; TCRdb keeps in-frame clones, though not all of them. Of fewer than 100,000 clones in the sample, around 90% are singletons; the top ten hold approximately 10%. The sample consisted of peripheral blood, taken 28 days after the second AZD1222 dose. The receptors derive from an adult who received the AZD1222 COVID-19 vaccine.

The V gene is TRBV4-3, the J gene TRBJ2-7; 8 nucleotides agree with TRBD1. In germline, CDR1 is LGHNA, CDR2 YSLEER. CDR3 length: 16 residues. J lost 2 bases, V lost 0 bases, and 6 bases had no gene match. The CDR3 coding sequence is TGCGCCAGCAGCCAAGAGTGGGACAGGTGGACCTACGAGCAGTACTTC. Amino acid sequence: CASSQEWDRWTYEQYF.

The chain employs TRBV5-6 and TRBJ2-7, with 7 positions matching TRBD1. V lost 4 bases and J lost 6; bases outside the gene matches: 7. This CDR3 contains 13 residues. The germline CDR1 and CDR2 sequences are SGHDT and YYEEEE. The CDR3 is CASSISHRGEQYF. For the CDR3, the DNA is TGTGCCAGCAGCATATCTCACAGGGGCGAGCAGTACTTC.

The chain uses TRBV6-5 and TRBJ2-7; the D gene is possibly TRBD1 (6 bases). The CDR3 contains 14 residues. Germline V gene sequence: CDR1 MNHEY, CDR2 SVGAGI. V was clipped by 5 bases and J by 7 bases, with 18 bases between them. The CDR3 DNA is TGTGCCAGCAGTAACCCCTGGACAGCTGAAGAGCAGTACTTC. This gives the protein CASSNPWTAEEQYF.

J is TRBJ2-2 and V is TRBV6-2 or TRBV6-3; 7 bases fit TRBD2. CDR1 is MNHEY and CDR2 is SVGEGT in the germline V gene. The CDR3 length is 13 residues. Trimming cost V 5 bases and J 4 bases; bases outside gene matches: 1. The CDR3 protein is CASSRGSTGELFF. Here the CDR3 DNA reads TGTGCCAGCAGTCGCGGGAGCACCGGGGAGCTGTTTTTT.

The CDR3 sequence is CASSQGASSGGSRETQYF. Here the CDR3 DNA reads TGCGCCAGCAGCCAAGGGGCAAGTAGCGGGGGGTCGCGAGAGACCCAGTACTTC. This chain joins TRBV4-3 and TRBJ2-5; 10 bases are shared with TRBD2. V gave up 1 base and J gave up 4 bases; unmatched junction bases: 12. Germline V lookup: CDR1 LGHNA, CDR2 YSLEER. The CDR3 loop spans 18 amino acids.

The chain couples TRBV7-2 to TRBJ1-2, with D perhaps matching TRBD1 (6 bases). The CDR3 sequence is 15 residues long. The germline V gene has CDR1 SGHTA and CDR2 FQGNSA. V shed 3 bases and J shed 7 bases, with 18 bases lying between them. The DNA of the CDR3 is TGTGCCAGCAGCTTGTATAACAGGGAAGTAGGTGGCTACACCTTC. Residues: CASSLYNREVGGYTF.

V usage is TRBV19 and J usage is TRBJ2-4; 7 nucleotides line up with TRBD1. This CDR3 has 15 residues. Germline CDR1 LNHDA, CDR2 SQIVND (reference sequence). The J segment lost 8 bases and the V segment lost 5 bases, leaving 12 bases of the junction unmatched. The CDR3 sequence is CASSLTVQGTDIQYF. The DNA of the CDR3 is TGTGCCAGTAGTCTTACAGTACAGGGGACGGACATTCAGTACTTC.

This sequence joins TRBV5-8 and TRBJ2-3; a weak D match, TRBD1 (5 bases). Germline-derived CDR1 and CDR2 are SGHTS and YDEGEE. The CDR3 is 15 amino acids. Deletions cut 1 base from V and 0 bases from J, with 9 bases between. CDR3 DNA: TGTGCCAGCAGCTTGACAGGCCTCAGCACAGATACGCAGTATTTT. It codes for CASSLTGLSTDTQYF.

This chain links TRBV28 with TRBJ1-2; D is uncertain. V was cut by 2 bases and J by 11 bases, with 12 bases left in between. The germline gives CDR1 MDHEN, CDR2 SYDVKM. This CDR3 is 12 amino acids long. This chain's CDR3 is CASSLQRGSYTF. The DNA of the CDR3 is TGTGCCAGCAGTTTACAGCGGGGATCGTACACCTTC.

The chain links TRBV25-1 to TRBJ1-2; D may be TRBD1 (6 bases). This CDR3 region has 12 residues. Per the germline V gene, CDR1 is MGHDK and CDR2 is SYGVNS. V dropped 3 bases and J dropped 8 bases, with 10 bases sitting between them. This CDR3 is CASSDGTFGYTF. The CDR3 DNA reads as TGTGCCAGCAGTGATGGGACATTCGGCTACACCTTC.

This clone came up once. The chain combines TRBV3-1 (or the pseudogene TRBV3-2) with TRBJ1-2; 7 bases line up with TRBD1. The CDR3 covers 16 residues. Trimming at V came to 4 bases and at J to 2 bases, leaving 10 bases not matched to a gene. Germline loops: CDR1 LGHDT, CDR2 YNNKEL (reference sequence). The CDR3 DNA follows: TGTGCCAGCAGCCTACTTACAGGGGCTGGGAACTATGGCTACACCTTC. Amino acid sequence: CASSLLTGAGNYGYTF.

V is TRBV9 and J is TRBJ1-1; D may be TRBD1 (6 bases). From germline, CDR1 is SGDLS and CDR2 YYNGEE. Trimming cost V 0 bases and J 4 bases, with 10 bases left between them. The CDR3 runs to 14 residues. The CDR3 spells CASSVVLGGTEAFF. Here the CDR3 DNA reads TGTGCCAGCAGCGTAGTATTAGGGGGCACTGAAGCTTTCTTT. Drawing the rest from reference TRBV9 and TRBJ1-1, the complete variable domain is DSGVTQTPKHLITATGQRVTLRCSPRSGDLSVYWYQQSLDQGLQFLIQYYNGEERAKGNILERFSAQQFPDLHSELNLSSLELGDSALYFCASSVVLGGTEAFFGQGTRLTVV.

This chain uses TRBV5-4 with TRBJ1-2; 9 nucleotides align to TRBD1. Germline CDR1 and CDR2: SGHNT and YYREEE (reference sequence). The CDR3 loop spans 16 amino acids. The ends lost 5 bases at V and 5 bases at J; junction bases unmatched: 13. CDR3: CASSLRGTGTRYGYTF. The DNA for the CDR3 is TGTGCCAGCAGTTTACGGGGGACAGGGACTAGGTATGGCTACACCTTC.

The chain employs TRBV3-1 (or the pseudogene TRBV3-2) and TRBJ2-7, with TRBD1 identical over 8 bases. V lost 4 bases to trimming and J lost 0 bases; unmatched junction nucleotides: 2. Germline V CDR1 and CDR2: LGHDT, YNNKEL (reference sequence). The CDR3 is 14 amino acids. This CDR3 reads CASSPGGSSYEQYF. The CDR3 region has the DNA TGTGCCAGCAGCCCAGGGGGCAGCTCCTACGAGCAGTACTTC.

This rearrangement joins TRBV3-1 (or the pseudogene TRBV3-2) to TRBJ2-7; 8 positions agree with TRBD1. The CDR3 sequence is 14 residues long. Per the germline V gene, CDR1 is LGHDT and CDR2 is YNNKEL (reference sequence). J lost 0 bases, V lost 7 bases, and 5 bases had no gene match. CDR3 sequence reads: CASTKGTGSYEQYF. The CDR3 bases are TGTGCCAGCACCAAGGGGACAGGCTCCTACGAGCAGTACTTC.

The chain links TRBV7-2 to TRBJ2-7; 11 bases match TRBD1. J was trimmed by 6 bases and V by 5 bases; bases with no gene match: 6. This CDR3 has 14 residues. Germline V gene sequence: CDR1 SGHTA, CDR2 FQGNSA. The CDR3 DNA reads TGTGCCAGCAGCGCGGACAGGGGGCCGAGCGAGCAGTACTTC. This gives the protein CASSADRGPSEQYF.

The J gene is TRBJ1-2, the V gene TRBV6-5; TRBD1 matches 7 bases. Germline assignment: CDR1 MNHEY and CDR2 SVGAGI. The CDR3 has 11 residues. V was pared by 9 bases and J by 5 bases, with 3 bases of the junction left unmatched. The CDR3 region is CARRQGYGYTF. Here the CDR3 DNA reads TGTGCCAGAAGACAGGGATATGGCTACACCTTC.

V gene TRBV7-2 combines with J gene TRBJ2-5; TRBD1 matches 7 bases. The CDR3 loop spans 16 amino acids. CDR1 and CDR2 (germline): SGHTA, FQGNSA. V shed 3 bases and J 6 bases; nucleotides not matched to a gene: 13. The CDR3 nucleotides read TGTGCCAGCAGCTTTTATACGAGGGGGCGCTTGCAGACCCAGTACTTC. As protein: CASSFYTRGRLQTQYF.

The chain couples TRBV5-1 to TRBJ2-3; D is undetermined. The CDR3 runs to 15 residues. Germline V gene sequence: CDR1 SGHRS, CDR2 YFSETQ. Trimming shortened V by 1 base and J by 0 bases, and 9 bases separated the two germline ends. The CDR3, as DNA: TGCGCCAGCAGCTTGAGCGATATTAGCACAGATACGCAGTATTTT. Translated: CASSLSDISTDTQYF.

The CDR3 loop reads CASSLTAGGRGTDTQYF. In nucleotides, the CDR3 is TGTGCCAGCAGCTTAACCGCGGGCGGGCGGGGGACAGATACGCAGTATTTT. This chain joins TRBV7-2 and TRBJ2-3; 7 bases are shared with TRBD2. V dropped 2 bases and J dropped 3; count of bases not matched to a gene: 11. Looked up from germline, CDR1 is SGHTA and CDR2 is FQGNSA. This CDR3 has 17 residues.

The chain couples TRBV6-5 to TRBJ1-2; no firm D call. The germline V gene encodes CDR1 MNHEY and CDR2 SVGAGI. The CDR3 is made up of 15 amino acids. V lost 5 bases to trimming and J lost 3 bases, with 16 bases between them. CDR3 DNA sequence: TGTGCCAGCAGTCCCCGACAAGCCAGCGACTATGGCTACACCTTC. It yields the protein CASSPRQASDYGYTF.

This clone has just a few counts. The chain joins TRBV29-1 to TRBJ2-7; the D is unclear. Per the germline V gene, CDR1 is SQVTM and CDR2 is ANQGSEA. The CDR3 is 11 amino acids. V shed 3 bases and J shed 4 bases, with 7 bases lying between them. The CDR3 DNA sequence: TGCAGCGTTGAGGGTCTTTACGAGCAGTACTTC. Residues: CSVEGLYEQYF.

The V call is TRBV6-1, the J call TRBJ2-7; TRBD1 matches 8 bases. Germline CDR1 and CDR2: MNHNS and SASEGT. Unmatched junction bases numbered 12, after V lost 3 bases and J lost 5 bases. The CDR3 is 16 amino acids. CDR3 nucleotides: TGTGCCAGCAGTGATAGGGGACAGGCCCTCTGGAACGAGCAGTACTTC. As protein: CASSDRGQALWNEQYF.

The chain carries TRBV4-2 and TRBJ2-3, with TRBD1 as a possible D gene (8 bases). V lost 4 bases, J lost 1 base, and 15 bases lay in between. The CDR3 is made up of 16 amino acids. Germline V gene data show CDR1 as LGHNA and CDR2 as YNFKEQ. CDR3 coding DNA: TGTGCCAGCAGCCGATGGGGGGGACAGGGCACAGATACGCAGTATTTT. It translates to CASSRWGGQGTDTQYF.

The CDR3 loop is CASSTNTEAFF. In nucleotides, the CDR3 is TGTGCCAGCAGCACAAACACTGAAGCTTTCTTT. The chain uses TRBV14 and TRBJ1-1; D call uncertain. V was cut by 5 bases and J by 2 bases, with 3 bases left in between. There are 11 residues in the CDR3. The germline V gene has CDR1 SGHDN and CDR2 FVKESK. Looking up the rest from reference TRBV14 and TRBJ1-1 gives the full variable domain: EAGVTQFPSHSVIEKGQTVTLRCDPISGHDNLYWYRRVMGKEIKFLLHFVKESKQDESGMPNNRFLAERTGGTYSTLKVQPAELEDSGVYFCASSTNTEAFFGQGTRLTVV.

The V and J genes are TRBV5-1 and TRBJ1-2; tentative D call: TRBD1 (6 bases). The germline V and J ends were trimmed by 0 bases and 7 bases, with 10 bases remaining between them. The germline gives CDR1 SGHRS, CDR2 YFSETQ. This CDR3 has 13 residues. The DNA for the CDR3 is TGCGCCAGCAGCTTGGCGGGGGCGCGTGGCTACACCTTC. Residues: CASSLAGARGYTF.

This clone was counted once. The rearrangement links TRBV9 to TRBJ1-6; possible D gene TRBD1, 6 bases. Trimming cost V 4 bases and J 10 bases, with 15 bases left between them. Germline V gene lookup returns CDR1 SGDLS and CDR2 YYNGEE. The CDR3 is 14 residues long. CDR3 residues: CASSFRQAGSPLHF. The CDR3 region has the DNA TGTGCCAGCAGCTTTCGACAGGCTGGATCACCCCTCCACTTT.

This chain joins TRBV28 and TRBJ1-2; possible D gene TRBD1, 5 bases. The V gene lost 2 bases and the J gene lost 3 bases, with 19 bases spanning the gap. CDR3 length equals 17 residues. Germline CDR1 is MDHEN and CDR2 is SYDVKM. The CDR3 here is CASSLRTTGPLDYGYTF. CDR3 DNA sequence: TGTGCCAGCAGTTTACGGACGACGGGGCCATTAGACTATGGCTACACCTTC.

V and J are TRBV3-1 (or the pseudogene TRBV3-2) and TRBJ2-3, with 8 nucleotides matching TRBD2. The V and J ends lost 4 bases and 1 base, in that order; junction bases with no gene match: 4. Germline CDR1 LGHDT, CDR2 YNNKEL (reference sequence). The CDR3 runs to 15 residues. CDR3 in DNA: TGTGCCAGCAGCCCCTTCGGGGGGGGCACAGATACGCAGTATTTT. Amino acid sequence: CASSPFGGGTDTQYF.

The rearrangement links TRBV21-1 to TRBJ1-6; no DNA check was done on the table's D call, TRBD1. TRBV21-1 is a pseudogene locus. The CDR3 has 14 residues. CDR3 in amino acids: CASGQGRVNSPLHF. Here the CDR3 DNA reads TGTGCCAGCGGTCAGGGGCGCGTAAATTCACCCCTCCACTTT.